This T cell receptor beta chain was recorded in a study of beta chain features in type 1 diabetes (dated by TCRdb to between 2018 and 2020). Background on the whole study: Patients and healthy donors did not differ in mean age, gender distribution, total cell number or subset yield. A total of 100 million to 110 million sorted cells were examined across all samples, and a strong correlation was observed between cell number per subset and RNA yield. The study compared TCRB repertoires of sorted circulating CD4+ T cell subsets between recently diagnosed type 1 diabetes patients and matched healthy donors. Regulatory and stem cell-like memory subsets were obtained from only 8 patients and about 8 healthy donors, while naive and central memory subsets were obtained from all 28 donors. The study at large found these results: A moderate but significant shortening of TCRB CDR3 length was observed in type 1 diabetes patients in all four CD4+ subsets. Because the HLA sub-analyses included only small numbers of individuals, any influence of HLA type on TCRB rearrangement was left unresolved. Naive, central memory and regulatory TCRB repertoires appeared more similar among patients than among healthy donors. PCR might favor shorter templates, but patient and control samples were amplified and corrected together, so any skew would affect both groups equally. Fewer insertions and more nucleotide deletions at VDJ recombination sites were observed in patients with type 1 diabetes, implying thymic rearrangement abnormalities. Sequencing cDNA rather than genomic DNA could over-represent highly expressing activated cells, although activation and CD3 levels did not differ between groups.

This clone was recorded a few times. No antigen is known for it. Base qualities are not at hand, and no much larger clone is one base apart. The High Capacity cDNA Reverse Transcription Kit was used to reverse transcribe all of the isolated RNA, meaning that expressed TCRB transcripts were what got sequenced. Naive, central memory and regulatory T cell samples underwent deep immunoSEQ sequencing, averaging roughly 3.3 million total reads per sample. After sorted cells were lysed in RLT buffer, RNA was extracted with DNase-treated RNeasy Micro or Mini kits, with the choice depending on cell number. To prevent cross-contamination, each cell subset was processed individually, whereas patient and healthy donor samples were processed jointly. The immunoSEQ multiplex PCR was used to amplify TCRB sequences from cDNA, generating 87-bp fragments that spanned the CDR3 region. Sequencing of the amplicons was done on the Illumina HiSeq platform. The authors' analysis ran thus. Synthetic template baselines were used to correct PCR bias computationally, reads within Hamming distance 2 were collapsed together, and singletons that could not be merged were discarded. Reads were aligned to IMGT to assign V, D and J genes, CDR3 length, and insertions or deletions at six rearrangement sites. Within each subset, clonotype counts were normalized to the number of sorted cells before true diversity and Gini coefficients were calculated with the tcR R package. Repertoire sharing was quantified using the overlap coefficient calculated on TCRB nucleotide sequences. As a proxy for the pre-selection repertoire, out-of-frame TCRB sequences from naive cells were analyzed. The table comes from immuneACCESS by way of TCRdb, which keeps in-frame sequences with V and J called. Part of the clones is missing from these tables; in studies checked, under half for an unresolved V gene and the rest for unknown reasons. The DNA was the basis for D and trimming; V, J and clone size are from that table. A total of some 280,000 clones appear in this sample, about 13% of them only once. Jointly, the top ten make up 0.017% of the sample.

The CDR3 numbers 12 residues from cysteine through phenylalanine. Only the CDR3 region is kept as DNA, spanning 36 bases read in frame from base 1. Trimming leaves V shorter by 6 bases and J shorter by 5 bases, with the junction holding 4 bases beyond the gene matches. Based on the germline V gene, the CDR1 and CDR2 sequences are SNHLY and FYNNEI. From each donor, a single peripheral blood sample of 100 to 150 mL on average was drawn into heparinised tubes. Naive, central memory, regulatory and stem cell-like memory CD4+ T cells were sorted on a BD FACSAria II using a panel including CD45RO, CCR7, CD25, CD127, CD95 and CD27. All sorted populations exceeded 95% purity. PBMCs were isolated immediately by Lymphoprep density gradient centrifugation and stained directly without culture. So that batch effects would be minimized, each experiment stained and sorted samples in pairs, pairing one healthy donor with one patient.

The chain joins TRBV2 to TRBJ2-7; 7 bases in the middle match TRBD1. The sequenced material came from naive CD4+ T cells from blood. Taken with the paper, the label for cell subset or site translates to: true naive CD4+ T cells. The origin of this receptor is a man aged 25 to 40 with type 1 diabetes. The DNA sequence follows: TGTGCCAGCAGAGACAGGGTCCACGAGCAGTACTTC. The resulting protein is CASRDRVHEQYF.